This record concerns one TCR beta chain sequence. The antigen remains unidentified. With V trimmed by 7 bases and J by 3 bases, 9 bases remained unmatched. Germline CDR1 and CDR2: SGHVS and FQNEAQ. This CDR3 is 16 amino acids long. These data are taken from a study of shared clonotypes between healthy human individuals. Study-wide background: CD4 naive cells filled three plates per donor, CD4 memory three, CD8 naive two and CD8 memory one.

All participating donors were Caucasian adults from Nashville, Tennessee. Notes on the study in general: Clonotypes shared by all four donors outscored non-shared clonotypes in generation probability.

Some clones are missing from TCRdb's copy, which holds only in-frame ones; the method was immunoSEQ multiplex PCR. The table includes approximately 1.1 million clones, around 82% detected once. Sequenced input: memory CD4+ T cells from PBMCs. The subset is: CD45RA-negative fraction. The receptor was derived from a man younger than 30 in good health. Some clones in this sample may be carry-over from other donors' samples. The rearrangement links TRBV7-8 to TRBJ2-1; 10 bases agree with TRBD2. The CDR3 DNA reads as TGTGCCAGCACCGAATACAGACTAGCGGGCTACAATGAGCAGTTCTTC. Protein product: CASTEYRLAGYNEQFF.